Below are 10 T cell receptor beta chains sequenced from a single sample in a study of identical twins. A single record per CDR3 protein comes from TCRdb applying MiXCR to the 5' RACE reads. Among some 710,000 distinct CDR3 sequences listed, roughly 6% were seen once. Material: naive T cells sorted from blood. These receptors all come from a young man in good health.

A few counts support this clonotype. CDR3: CASSWDTLNYGYTF. DNA for the CDR3: TGTGCCAGCAGCTGGGACACCCTAAACTATGGCTACACCTTC. The chain employs TRBV7-9 and TRBJ1-2; weak D call: TRBD1 (6 bases). CDR3 length equals 14 residues. Germline lookup yields CDR1 SEHNR and CDR2 FQNEAQ (reference sequence). V was clipped by 4 bases and J by 2 bases, with 11 bases between them.

A few counts support this clonotype. The chain carries TRBV10-3 and TRBJ2-7; TRBD2 matches at 14 bases. Looked up from germline, CDR1 is ENHRY and CDR2 is SYGVKD. The CDR3 is 15 amino acids. The junction had 3 bases not matched to a gene; V was cut back by 6 bases and J by 2 bases. The CDR3 region is CAIRGLAGEAYEQYF. The CDR3 DNA reads TGTGCCATCAGGGGACTAGCGGGAGAGGCCTACGAGCAGTACTTC.

The table lists this clonotype with many counts. The chain carries TRBV20-1 and TRBJ2-1, with 10 bases aligning to TRBD1. The CDR3 is 16 residues long. The J segment lost 2 bases and the V segment lost 0 bases, leaving 4 bases of the junction unmatched. Germline CDR1 and CDR2: DFQATT and SNEGSKA (reference sequence). The CDR3, as DNA: TGCAGTGCTAGAGACTCCGGGACAGGGGCCTACAATGAGCAGTTCTTC. Amino acid sequence: CSARDSGTGAYNEQFF.

The chain is built from TRBV18 and TRBJ2-5; D not resolved. This CDR3 contains 13 residues. Per the germline V gene, CDR1 is KGHSH and CDR2 is LQKENI. Trimming removed 3 bases at V and 3 bases at J, with 8 bases between. DNA of the CDR3: TGTGCCAGCTCACCCCCGGCAAAAGAGACCCAGTACTTC. Translation gives CASSPPAKETQYF.

This clonotype was found many times. The J gene is TRBJ2-1, the V gene TRBV5-1; 7 bases map to TRBD2. The CDR3 is made up of 16 amino acids. Germline V gene sequence: CDR1 SGHRS, CDR2 YFSETQ. Losses at the gene ends were 6 bases for V and 0 bases for J; bases not matched to a gene: 9. The CDR3 protein is CASNPGTTYSYNEQFF. CDR3 sequence (DNA): TGCGCCAGCAATCCCGGGACTACATACTCCTACAATGAGCAGTTCTTC.

At least ten counts were recorded for this clonotype. The chain employs TRBV20-1 and TRBJ2-3; D might be TRBD1 (5 bases). The CDR3 has 13 amino acids. V was clipped by 2 bases and J by 3 bases, with 9 bases between them. Germline V CDR1 and CDR2: DFQATT, SNEGSKA (reference sequence). CDR3 bases: TGCAGTGCTAGACCAGGGTTTACAGATACGCAGTATTTT. It is translated as CSARPGFTDTQYF.

This clonotype was recorded many times. The chain joins TRBV12-3 or TRBV12-4 to TRBJ2-7, with 15 bases that match TRBD2. Losses at the gene ends were 5 bases for V and 4 bases for J; bases not matched to a gene: 3. The CDR3 loop spans 15 amino acids. This CDR3 is CASSLGTSGRYEQYF. As DNA, the CDR3 is TGTGCCAGCAGTCTCGGGACTAGCGGGAGGTACGAGCAGTACTTC.

The chain couples TRBV29-1 to TRBJ2-7; 7 bases map to TRBD1. The CDR3 extends over 15 amino acids. The germline CDR1 and CDR2 sequences are SQVTM and ANQGSEA. V lost 3 bases to trimming and J lost 0 bases; unmatched junction nucleotides: 8. CDR3 in DNA: TGCAGCGTTGACAGTGGCAGGGGGATCTCCTACGAGCAGTACTTC. The encoded protein is CSVDSGRGISYEQYF.

There are a few counts of this clonotype. The genes are TRBV3-1 and TRBJ1-2, with D maybe TRBD1 (5 bases). V was shortened by 5 bases and J by 6 bases, with 19 bases between the two germline ends. CDR3 length equals 15 residues. Germline CDR1 LGHDT, CDR2 YNNKEL (reference sequence). The CDR3 sequence is CASSGETGGLDGYTF. In DNA form, the CDR3 reads TGTGCCAGCAGCGGAGAAACCGGGGGTCTCGATGGCTACACCTTC.

The chain carries TRBV3-1 and TRBJ2-3; tentative D call: TRBD2 (6 bases). The CDR3 has 15 residues. The germline gives CDR1 LGHDT, CDR2 YNNKEL (reference sequence). V was pared by 1 base and J by 2 bases, with 10 bases between. The CDR3 DNA reads as TGTGCCAGCAGCCAAGGGGCGGGACTCACAGATACGCAGTATTTT. This gives the protein CASSQGAGLTDTQYF.